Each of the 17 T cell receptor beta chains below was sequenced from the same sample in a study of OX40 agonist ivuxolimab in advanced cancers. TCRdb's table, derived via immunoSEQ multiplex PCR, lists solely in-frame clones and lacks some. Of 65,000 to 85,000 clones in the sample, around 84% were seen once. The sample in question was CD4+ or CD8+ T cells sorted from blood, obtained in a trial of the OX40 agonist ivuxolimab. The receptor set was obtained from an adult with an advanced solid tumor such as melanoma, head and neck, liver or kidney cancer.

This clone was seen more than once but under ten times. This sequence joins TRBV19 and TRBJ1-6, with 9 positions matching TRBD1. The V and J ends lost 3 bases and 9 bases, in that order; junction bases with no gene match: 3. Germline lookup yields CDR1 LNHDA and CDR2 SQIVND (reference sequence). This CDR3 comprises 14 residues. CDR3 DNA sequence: TGTGCCAGTAGTATCGAACAGGGGGCTTCACCCCTCCACTTT. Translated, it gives CASSIEQGASPLHF. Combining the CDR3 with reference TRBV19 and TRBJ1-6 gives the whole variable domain DGGITQSPKYLFRKEGQNVTLSCEQNLNHDAMYWYRQDPGQGLRLIYYSQIVNDFQKGDIAEGYSVSREKKESFPLTVTSAQKNPTAFYLCASSIEQGASPLHFGNGTRLTVT.

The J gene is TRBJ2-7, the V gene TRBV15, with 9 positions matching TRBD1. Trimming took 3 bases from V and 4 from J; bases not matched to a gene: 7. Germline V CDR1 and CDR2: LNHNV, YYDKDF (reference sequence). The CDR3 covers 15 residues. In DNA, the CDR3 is TGTGCCACCAGCAGGAATACAGGGGGCACGTACGAGCAGTACTTC. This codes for CATSRNTGGTYEQYF.

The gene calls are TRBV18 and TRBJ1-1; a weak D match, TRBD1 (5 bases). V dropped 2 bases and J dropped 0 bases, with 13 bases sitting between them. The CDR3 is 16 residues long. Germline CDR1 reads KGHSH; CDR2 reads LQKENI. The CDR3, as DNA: TGTGCCAGCTCACCAAGGCAGGGCATACTGAACACTGAAGCTTTCTTT. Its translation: CASSPRQGILNTEAFF.

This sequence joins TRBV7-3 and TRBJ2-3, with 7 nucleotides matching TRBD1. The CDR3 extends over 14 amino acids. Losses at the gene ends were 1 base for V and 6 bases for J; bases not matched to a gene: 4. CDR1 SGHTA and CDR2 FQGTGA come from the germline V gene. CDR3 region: CASSLNRGADTQYF. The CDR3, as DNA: TGTGCCAGCAGCTTAAACAGGGGTGCGGATACGCAGTATTTT.

The CDR3: CAISEGDSSGNTIYF. As DNA, the CDR3 is TGTGCCATCAGTGAGGGGGACAGCTCTGGAAACACCATATATTTT. The chain employs TRBV10-3 and TRBJ1-3, with 7 nucleotides matching TRBD1. The CDR3 covers 15 residues. V dropped 2 bases and J dropped 0; count of bases not matched to a gene: 1. Germline CDR1 reads ENHRY; CDR2 reads SYGVKD.

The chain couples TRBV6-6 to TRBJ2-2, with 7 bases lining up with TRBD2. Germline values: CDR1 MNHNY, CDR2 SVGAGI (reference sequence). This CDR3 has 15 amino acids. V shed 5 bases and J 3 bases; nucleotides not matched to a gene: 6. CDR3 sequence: CASSRTGGHTGELFF. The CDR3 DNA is TGTGCCAGCAGTAGAACGGGGGGTCACACCGGGGAGCTGTTTTTT.

CDR3 DNA: TGTGCCAGTAGCCTAATAGCCGGGAAATCCTACGAGCAGTACTTC. This encodes CASSLIAGKSYEQYF. This chain connects TRBV19 to TRBJ2-7; a weak D match, TRBD2 (5 bases). The CDR3 totals 15 residues. CDR1 LNHDA and CDR2 SQIVND come from the germline V gene (reference sequence). Trimming pared 6 bases from V and 1 base from J, leaving 16 bases between.

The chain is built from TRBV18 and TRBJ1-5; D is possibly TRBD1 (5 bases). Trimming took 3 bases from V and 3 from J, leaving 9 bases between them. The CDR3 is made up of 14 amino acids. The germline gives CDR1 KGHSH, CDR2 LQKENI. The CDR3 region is CASSPGTVNQPQHF. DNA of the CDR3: TGTGCCAGCTCACCTGGGACGGTCAATCAGCCCCAGCATTTT.

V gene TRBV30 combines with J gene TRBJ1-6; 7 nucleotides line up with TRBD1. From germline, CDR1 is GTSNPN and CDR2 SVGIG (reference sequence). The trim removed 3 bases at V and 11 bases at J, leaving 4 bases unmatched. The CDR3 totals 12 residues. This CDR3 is CAWRTGHAPLHF. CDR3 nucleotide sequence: TGTGCCTGGAGGACAGGGCACGCACCCCTCCACTTT.

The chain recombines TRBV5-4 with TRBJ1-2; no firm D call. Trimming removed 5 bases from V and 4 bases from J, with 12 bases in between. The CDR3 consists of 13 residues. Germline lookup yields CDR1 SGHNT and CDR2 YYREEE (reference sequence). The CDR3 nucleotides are TGTGCCAGCAGTCCCAGCCTGGGCTATGGCTACACCTTC. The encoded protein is CASSPSLGYGYTF.

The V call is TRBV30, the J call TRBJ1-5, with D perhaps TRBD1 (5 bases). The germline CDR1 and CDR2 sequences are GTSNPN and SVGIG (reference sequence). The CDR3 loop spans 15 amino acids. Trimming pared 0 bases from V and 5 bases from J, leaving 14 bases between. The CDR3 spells CAWSVRGSSDQPQHF. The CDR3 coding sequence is TGTGCCTGGAGTGTTCGGGGGAGTTCGGATCAGCCCCAGCATTTT.

The CDR3 DNA reads as TGTGCCAGTAGTAACCGACTAGCGGGGTTCCAATCTGGGGCCAACGTCCTGACTTTC. It is translated as CASSNRLAGFQSGANVLTF. The chain carries TRBV19 and TRBJ2-6; 11 positions match TRBD2. V lost 4 bases to trimming and J lost 1 base; unmatched junction nucleotides: 9. There are 19 residues in the CDR3. The germline V gene encodes CDR1 LNHDA and CDR2 SQIVND (reference sequence).

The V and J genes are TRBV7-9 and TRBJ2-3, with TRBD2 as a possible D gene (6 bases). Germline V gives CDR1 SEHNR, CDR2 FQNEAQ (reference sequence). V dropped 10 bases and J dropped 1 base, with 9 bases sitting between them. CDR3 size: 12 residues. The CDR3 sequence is CATGRGTDTQYF. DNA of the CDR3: TGTGCCACCGGGAGAGGCACAGATACGCAGTATTTT.

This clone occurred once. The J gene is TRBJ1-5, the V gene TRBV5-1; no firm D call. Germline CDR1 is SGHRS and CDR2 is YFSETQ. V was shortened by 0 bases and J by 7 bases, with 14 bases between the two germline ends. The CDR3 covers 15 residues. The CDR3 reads CASSLGGQGFQPQHF. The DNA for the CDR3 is TGCGCCAGCAGCTTGGGCGGTCAAGGGTTCCAGCCCCAGCATTTT.

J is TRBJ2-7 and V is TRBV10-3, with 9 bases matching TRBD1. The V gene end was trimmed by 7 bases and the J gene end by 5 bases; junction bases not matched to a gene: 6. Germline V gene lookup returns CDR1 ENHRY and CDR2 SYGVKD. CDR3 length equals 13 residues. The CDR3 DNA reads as TGTGCCATCACCGGGACAGGGCGTAACGAGCAGTACTTC. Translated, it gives CAITGTGRNEQYF.

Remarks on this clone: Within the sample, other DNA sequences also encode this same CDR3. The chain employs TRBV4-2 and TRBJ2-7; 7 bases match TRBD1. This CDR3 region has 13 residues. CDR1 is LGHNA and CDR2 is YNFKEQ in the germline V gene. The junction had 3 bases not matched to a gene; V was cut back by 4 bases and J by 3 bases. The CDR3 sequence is CASSLRQGYEQYF. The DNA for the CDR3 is TGTGCCAGCAGCCTCAGACAGGGCTACGAGCAGTACTTC.

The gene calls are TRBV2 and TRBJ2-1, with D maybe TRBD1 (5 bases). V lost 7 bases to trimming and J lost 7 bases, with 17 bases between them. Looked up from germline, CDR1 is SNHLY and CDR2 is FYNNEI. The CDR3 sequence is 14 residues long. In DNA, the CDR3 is TGTGCCAGCACCTCAAGGGGCTACGGGAATGAGCAGTTCTTC. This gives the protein CASTSRGYGNEQFF.